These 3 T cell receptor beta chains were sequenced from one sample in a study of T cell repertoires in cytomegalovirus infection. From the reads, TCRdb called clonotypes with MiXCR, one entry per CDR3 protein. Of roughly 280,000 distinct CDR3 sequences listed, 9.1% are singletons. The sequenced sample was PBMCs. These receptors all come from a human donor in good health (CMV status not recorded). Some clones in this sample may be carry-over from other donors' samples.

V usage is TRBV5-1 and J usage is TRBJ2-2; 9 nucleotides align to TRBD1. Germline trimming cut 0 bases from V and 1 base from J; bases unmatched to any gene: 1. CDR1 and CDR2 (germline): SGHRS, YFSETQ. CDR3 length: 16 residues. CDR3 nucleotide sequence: TGCGCCAGCAGCTTGGAGGGACAGGGGAACACCGGGGAGCTGTTTTTT. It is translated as CASSLEGQGNTGELFF.

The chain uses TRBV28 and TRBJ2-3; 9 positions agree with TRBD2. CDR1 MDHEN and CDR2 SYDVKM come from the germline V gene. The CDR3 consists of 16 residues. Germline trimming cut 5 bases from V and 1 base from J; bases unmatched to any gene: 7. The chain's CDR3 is CASSEGLAPRTDTQYF. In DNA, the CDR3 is TGTGCCAGCAGTGAGGGACTAGCACCTCGCACAGATACGCAGTATTTT.

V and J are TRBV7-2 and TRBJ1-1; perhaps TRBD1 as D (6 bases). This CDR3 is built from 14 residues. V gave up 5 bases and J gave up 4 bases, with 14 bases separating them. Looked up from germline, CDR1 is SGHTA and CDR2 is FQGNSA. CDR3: CASSPRGMGTEAFF. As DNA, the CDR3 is TGTGCCAGCAGCCCCAGGGGAATGGGCACTGAAGCTTTCTTT.